A single sample gave rise to the 20 T cell receptor beta chains below, sequenced in a study of OX40 agonist ivuxolimab in advanced cancers. Clones were sequenced by immunoSEQ multiplex PCR, and TCRdb holds only the in-frame ones, with some missing. The sample gives tens of thousands of clones, around 94% of which show up once; 8% to 10% is in the top ten. Source: CD4+ or CD8+ T cells sorted from blood, taken in a trial of the OX40 agonist ivuxolimab. Receptor source: an adult with an advanced solid tumor such as melanoma, head and neck, liver or kidney cancer.

V gene TRBV6-5 combines with J gene TRBJ1-6; D gene uncertain. CDR1 is MNHEY, CDR2 SVGAGI, per germline. The V and J ends lost 7 bases and 9 bases respectively, with 13 bases between them. CDR3 length: 13 residues. Written as DNA, the CDR3 is TGTGCCAGCACTCTAACGGGTGGTTCACCCCTCCACTTT. Its protein product is CASTLTGGSPLHF.

The rearrangement joins TRBV6-6 to TRBJ1-2; D not certain. CDR1 MNHNY and CDR2 SVGAGI come from the germline V gene (reference sequence). V shed 6 bases and J shed 4 bases, with 9 bases lying between them. This CDR3 has 12 amino acids. The CDR3 region has the DNA TGTGCCAGCAGGGAAGGACCCTATGGCTACACCTTC. Protein product: CASREGPYGYTF.

The chain recombines TRBV10-2 with TRBJ2-2, with 7 bases matching TRBD1. The CDR3 has 15 amino acids. Germline V lookup: CDR1 WSHSY, CDR2 SAAADI. The junction had 8 bases not matched to a gene; V was cut back by 7 bases and J by 3 bases. CDR3 sequence: CASNCQGEDTGELFF. In nucleotides, the CDR3 is TGCGCCAGCAACTGTCAGGGGGAAGACACCGGGGAGCTGTTTTTT.

The V call is TRBV28, the J call TRBJ1-2; 8 nucleotides line up with TRBD1. V shed 5 bases and J 8 bases; nucleotides not matched to a gene: 4. Per germline, CDR1 MDHEN and CDR2 SYDVKM. The CDR3 totals 12 residues. CDR3 sequence reads: CASSPGGLGYTF. The CDR3 DNA follows: TGTGCCAGCAGTCCAGGGGGCCTCGGCTACACCTTC.

CDR3 region: CASSLTFTGVDYGYTF. DNA for the CDR3: TGTGCCAGCAGCTTGACCTTTACAGGGGTGGACTATGGCTACACCTTC. This chain joins TRBV5-5 and TRBJ1-2, with 7 bases fitting TRBD1. Per the germline V gene, CDR1 is SGHKS and CDR2 is YYEKEE (reference sequence). This CDR3 comprises 16 residues. The J segment lost 3 bases and the V segment lost 1 base, leaving 9 bases of the junction unmatched.

This sequence joins TRBV29-1 and TRBJ2-3, with TRBD1 identical over 10 bases. CDR3 length: 19 residues. Germline V gene data show CDR1 as SQVTM and CDR2 as ANQGSEA. V dropped 2 bases and J dropped 0; count of bases not matched to a gene: 14. CDR3 residues: CSVENVYGTGELSTDTQYF. As DNA, the CDR3 is TGCAGCGTTGAAAATGTTTACGGGACAGGGGAACTGAGCACAGATACGCAGTATTTT.

The V gene is TRBV11-2, the J gene TRBJ2-5; 12 positions match TRBD1. The ends lost 8 bases at V and 2 bases at J; junction bases unmatched: 12. The CDR3 runs to 17 residues. CDR1 and CDR2 (germline): SGHAT, FQNNGV. In DNA, the CDR3 is TGTGCCAGCGGAACCGGGACAGGGGGCTGGGATCAAGAGACCCAGTACTTC. As protein: CASGTGTGGWDQETQYF.

The genes are TRBV15 and TRBJ2-7; a possible D gene is TRBD1 (6 bases). The CDR3 is 14 amino acids. The V and J ends lost 3 bases and 4 bases respectively, with 13 bases between them. Germline CDR1 is LNHNV and CDR2 is YYDKDF (reference sequence). This chain's CDR3 is CATSSSGAQYEQYF. The CDR3 nucleotides read TGTGCCACCAGCAGTTCAGGGGCTCAATACGAGCAGTACTTC.

The gene calls are TRBV11-2 and TRBJ2-7; no definite D call. Between the trimmed V and J ends, which lost 3 bases and 4 bases, there was a span of 7 bases. CDR1 and CDR2 (germline): SGHAT, FQNNGV. CDR3 length: 12 amino acids. CDR3 nucleotides: TGTGCCAGCAGCTTTGGAAGGTACGAGCAGTACTTC. Protein product: CASSFGRYEQYF.

The chain links TRBV6-5 to TRBJ1-1; no reliable D call. Germline V gene lookup returns CDR1 MNHEY and CDR2 SVGAGI. This CDR3 contains 11 residues. The V gene lost 5 bases and the J gene lost 3 bases, with 4 bases spanning the gap. The CDR3 nucleotides read TGTGCCAGCAGTCACGACACTGAAGCTTTCTTT. This sequence encodes CASSHDTEAFF.

The chain uses TRBV5-4 and TRBJ1-2, with 8 bases fitting TRBD1. V lost 1 base to trimming and J lost 2 bases; unmatched junction nucleotides: 1. The CDR3 loop spans 14 amino acids. CDR1 is SGHNT and CDR2 is YYREEE in the germline V gene (reference sequence). The CDR3 DNA sequence: TGTGCCAGCAGCTTGACAGGGGGGAACTATGGCTACACCTTC. Its translation: CASSLTGGNYGYTF. The variable domain in full, completed from reference TRBV5-4 and TRBJ1-2, reads ETGVTQSPTHLIKTRGQQVTLRCSSQSGHNTVSWYQQALGQGPQFIFQYYREEENGRGNFPPRFSGLQFPNYSSELNVNALELDDSALYLCASSLTGGNYGYTFGSGTRLTVV.

This chain uses TRBV4-3 with TRBJ2-7; D might be TRBD1 (6 bases). Germline V lookup: CDR1 LGHNA, CDR2 YSLEER. CDR3 length: 14 amino acids. The V end lost 4 bases, the J end lost 1 base, and 11 bases lay between the germline ends. CDR3 bases: TGCGCCAGCAGCCCATCACAGGGTTCCTACGAGCAGTACTTC. Protein sequence: CASSPSQGSYEQYF.

This clone was seen just once. The CDR3 is CATSSALTGASGGELFF. CDR3 bases: TGTGCCACCAGCAGCGCCCTCACAGGGGCCTCGGGCGGGGAGCTGTTTTTT. The chain uses TRBV15 and TRBJ2-2; TRBD1 matches at 7 bases. The ends lost 3 bases at V and 7 bases at J; junction bases unmatched: 14. Germline V gene lookup returns CDR1 LNHNV and CDR2 YYDKDF (reference sequence). The CDR3 is 17 residues long.

The rearrangement uses TRBV5-6 and TRBJ2-3; TRBD2 matches 7 bases. V gave up 1 base and J gave up 0 bases; unmatched junction bases: 5. This CDR3 contains 16 residues. Per the germline V gene, CDR1 is SGHDT and CDR2 is YYEEEE. CDR3 sequence: CASSLLAGDSTDTQYF. In nucleotides, the CDR3 is TGTGCCAGCAGCTTGCTGGCGGGAGACAGCACAGATACGCAGTATTTT.

This chain links TRBV9 with TRBJ2-2; 7 nucleotides line up with TRBD2. Germline trimming cut 0 bases from V and 3 bases from J; bases unmatched to any gene: 5. The CDR3 length is 16 residues. The germline V gene encodes CDR1 SGDLS and CDR2 YYNGEE. The DNA for the CDR3 is TGTGCCAGCAGCGTAGGGGAGCGGGGCGACACCGGGGAGCTGTTTTTT. This sequence encodes CASSVGERGDTGELFF.

The rearrangement joins TRBV7-9 to TRBJ1-4, with a possible D match to TRBD1 (6 bases). Germline assignment: CDR1 SEHNR and CDR2 FQNEAQ (reference sequence). The CDR3 is 15 residues long. Trimming pared 2 bases from V and 6 bases from J, leaving 13 bases between. The CDR3 coding sequence is TGTGCCAGCAGCTTATACGGGACATCCCATGAAAAACTGTTTTTT. Translated, it gives CASSLYGTSHEKLFF.

This clone was observed a single time. The V gene is TRBV19, the J gene TRBJ2-2; either TRBD1 or TRBD2 may supply D (6 bases each). The CDR3 runs 15 residues. Deletions cut 2 bases from V and 6 bases from J, with 13 bases between. Germline-derived CDR1 and CDR2 are LNHDA and SQIVND (reference sequence). CDR3 region: CASSISQRGAGELFF. The CDR3 DNA is TGTGCCAGTAGTATATCTCAGAGGGGGGCCGGGGAGCTGTTTTTT. Full variable domain (rest looked up from reference TRBV19 and TRBJ2-2): DGGITQSPKYLFRKEGQNVTLSCEQNLNHDAMYWYRQDPGQGLRLIYYSQIVNDFQKGDIAEGYSVSREKKESFPLTVTSAQKNPTAFYLCASSISQRGAGELFFGEGSRLTVL.

This chain uses TRBV5-4 with TRBJ2-5; 7 nucleotides match TRBD1. This CDR3 region has 15 residues. Germline-derived CDR1 and CDR2 are SGHNT and YYREEE (reference sequence). After removal of 4 bases from V and 5 bases from J, the junction contained 11 bases not matched to a gene. The DNA for the CDR3 is TGTGCCAGCAGCAATGCCGGGACAGAAGCGGAGACCCAGTACTTC. It specifies CASSNAGTEAETQYF.

The chain uses TRBV7-9 and TRBJ1-2; D uncertain. V lost 6 bases, J lost 1 base, and 12 bases lay in between. The CDR3 has 14 residues. Germline V gene sequence: CDR1 SEHNR, CDR2 FQNEAQ (reference sequence). Written as DNA, the CDR3 is TGTGCCAGCAGGAACCTCTTTGATAACTATGGCTACACCTTC. Encoded protein: CASRNLFDNYGYTF.

The gene calls are TRBV5-8 and TRBJ2-5; 15 positions agree with TRBD2. The V and J ends lost 4 bases and 5 bases, in that order; junction bases with no gene match: 3. The CDR3 consists of 15 residues. The V gene's germline CDR1 is SGHTS and CDR2 YDEGEE. CDR3 protein: CASSNGTSGGETQYF. Here the CDR3 DNA reads TGTGCCAGCAGCAACGGGACTAGCGGGGGGGAGACCCAGTACTTC.